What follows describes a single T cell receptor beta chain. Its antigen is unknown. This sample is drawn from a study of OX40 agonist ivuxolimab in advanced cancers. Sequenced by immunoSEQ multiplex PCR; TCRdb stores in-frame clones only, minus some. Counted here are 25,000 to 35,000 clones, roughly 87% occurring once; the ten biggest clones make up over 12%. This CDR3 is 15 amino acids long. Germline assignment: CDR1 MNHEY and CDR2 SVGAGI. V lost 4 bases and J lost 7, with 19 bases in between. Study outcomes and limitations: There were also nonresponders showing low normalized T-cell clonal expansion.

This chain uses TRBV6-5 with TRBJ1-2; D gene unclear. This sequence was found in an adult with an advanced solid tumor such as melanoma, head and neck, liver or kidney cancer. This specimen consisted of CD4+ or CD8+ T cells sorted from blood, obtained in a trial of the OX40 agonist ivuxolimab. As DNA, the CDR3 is TGTGCCAGCAGTTCCGTGGACGGACGACTCTCTGGCTACACCTTC. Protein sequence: CASSSVDGRLSGYTF.